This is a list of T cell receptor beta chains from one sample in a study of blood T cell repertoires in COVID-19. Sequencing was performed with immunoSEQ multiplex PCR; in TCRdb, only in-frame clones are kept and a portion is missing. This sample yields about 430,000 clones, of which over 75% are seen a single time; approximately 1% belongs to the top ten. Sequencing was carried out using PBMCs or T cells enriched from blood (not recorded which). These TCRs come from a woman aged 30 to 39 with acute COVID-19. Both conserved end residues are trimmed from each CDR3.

CDR3: ASSSTGIPFGYT
V: TRBV5-1

CDR3: ASSQVSAHLRGFTEAF
V: TRBV3-1/TRBV3-2

CDR3: ASSERRQGVPF
V: TRBV6-1

CDR3: ASSPPSRANTDTQY
V: TRBV18

CDR3: ASSVGTGFFPTDTQY
V: TRBV6-1

CDR3: ASRTTTGARTEAF
V: TRBV5-8

CDR3: ASSLSSRGNSPLH
V: TRBV7-3

CDR3: ASSIFGQGGYEQY
V: TRBV19

CDR3: ASSITLTAINSPLH
V: TRBV19

CDR3: ASRESYTGELF
V: TRBV11-1

CDR3: ASSYPRQGQFQPQH
V: TRBV6-2/TRBV6-3

CDR3: ATGGGDEKLF
V: TRBV15

CDR3: ASSQRLAGDNEQF
V: TRBV5-4

CDR3: ASSPGTRETQY
V: TRBV12-3/TRBV12-4

CDR3: ASSLPRGTGGWEQY
V: TRBV27

CDR3: ASSLASGPYEQY
V: TRBV5-1

CDR3: SVEAGTPYEQY
V: TRBV29-1

CDR3: ASSPRGGGTYNEQF
V: TRBV2

CDR3: ASTPGLYYGYT
V: TRBV12-3/TRBV12-4

CDR3: ASSLGQGDNEKLF
V: TRBV5-1

CDR3: ASSLSLRVQHEQF
V: TRBV5-8

CDR3: ASSLTRGRNTEAF
V: TRBV6-2/TRBV6-3

CDR3: ATSDVTLFGTGELF
V: TRBV24-1

CDR3: ASSLDLASSTYEQY
V: TRBV11-2

CDR3: ASSVTTGPNEKLF
V: TRBV9

CDR3: ASSPARQGALNGYT
V: TRBV18

CDR3: ASSLDGYSNQPQH
V: TRBV7-2

CDR3: ASSYGAVSYEQY
V: TRBV6-2/TRBV6-3

CDR3: ASSSPTQGYNSPLH
V: TRBV5-8

CDR3: ASSLRAGGSRGKDTGELF
V: TRBV27

CDR3: ASSYGAVGETQY
V: TRBV6-5

CDR3: ASSLVSGYYGYT
V: TRBV7-8

CDR3: ASSTWTGNYGYT
V: TRBV19

CDR3: ASGQGAKGYGYT
V: TRBV27

CDR3: ASSRGQFPNYGYT
V: TRBV6-5

CDR3: ASSPRQDQPQH
V: TRBV7-6

CDR3: ASSDGAQQF
V: TRBV6-4

CDR3: ASTPTGYNYGYT
V: TRBV6-5

CDR3: ASSQDWREPIY
V: TRBV3-1/TRBV3-2

CDR3: ASSESGEDSWGAGYT
V: TRBV2

CDR3: ASSLAGQGNSPLH
V: TRBV5-5

CDR3: ASSLEGQGSEQY
V: TRBV13

CDR3: ASTDYLSYEQY
V: TRBV5-1

CDR3: ASSLGAGSGTEAF
V: TRBV5-1

CDR3: ASSGQVNTGELF
V: TRBV9

CDR3: ASSYVDRKNIQY
V: TRBV6-2/TRBV6-3

CDR3: ASSNNYEQY
V: TRBV27

CDR3: ASSIGAQAQYQPQH
V: TRBV19

CDR3: ASSLRLAGGHEQY
V: TRBV5-1

CDR3: ATRGGVSNTEAF
V: TRBV24-1

CDR3: ASRAFGGGYT
V: TRBV2

CDR3: ASSPGQGKDEKLF
V: TRBV4-1

CDR3: ASRLGYRRSQETQY
V: TRBV7-2

CDR3: ASSTAETGYT
V: TRBV19

CDR3: ASSPGVLVLYEQY
V: TRBV6-6

CDR3: ASSLVAGTSTDTQY
V: TRBV7-2

CDR3: ASSLVAAGGWYEQY
V: TRBV7-9

CDR3: ASGLRGRDTRDQPQH
V: TRBV12-5

CDR3: ATGGGPYNEQF
V: TRBV10-3